These 11 T cell receptor beta chains share one sample of origin, sequenced in a study of metastatic and nonmetastatic thyroid tumors. Until they underwent thyroid surgery, no patient had received any treatment. MiXCR was used by TCRdb to re-call the PCR reads. Of tens of thousands of clones listed, roughly 20% are singletons. Specimen: blood. Every receptor here comes from a female donor with papillary thyroid cancer or a benign thyroid nodule (not recorded which). Some clones in this sample may be carry-over from other donors' samples.

This clone was recorded at least ten times. The sample has other DNA sequences that encode this CDR3 too. This chain joins TRBV6-1 and TRBJ1-1; D is unresolved. The V and J ends lost 6 bases and 6 bases respectively, with 14 bases between them. The CDR3 consists of 13 residues. CDR1 MNHNS and CDR2 SASEGT come from the germline V gene. CDR3 nucleotides: TGTGCCAGCAGCGAACCCAGGACCCCTGAAGCTTTCTTT. Its translation is CASSEPRTPEAFF.

CDR3 sequence (DNA): TGTGCCAGCAGCCCCCCGGGACCTTACAATGAGCAGTTCTTC. Its protein is CASSPPGPYNEQFF. The genes are TRBV9 and TRBJ2-1; either TRBD1 or TRBD2 may fit D (5 bases each). V gave up 4 bases and J gave up 4 bases, with 12 bases separating them. The V gene's germline CDR1 is SGDLS and CDR2 YYNGEE. CDR3 length: 14 amino acids.

There are a few counts of this clone. J is TRBJ1-5 and V is TRBV10-3, with unresolved D. This CDR3 region has 16 residues. V was cut by 0 bases and J by 6 bases, with 15 bases left in between. CDR1 is ENHRY and CDR2 is SYGVKD in the germline V gene. In nucleotides, the CDR3 is TGTGCCATCAGTGAGTCCCCGGCACAGTGGGGTCAGCCCCAGCATTTT. Translating gives CAISESPAQWGQPQHF.

This sequence joins TRBV6-1 and TRBJ2-7; TRBD2 agrees at 7 bases. CDR3 size: 15 residues. CDR1 is MNHNS and CDR2 is SASEGT in the germline V gene. The V gene end was trimmed by 3 bases and the J gene end by 1 base; junction bases not matched to a gene: 6. CDR3 loop: CASSEGGTASYEQYF. The CDR3 coding sequence is TGTGCCAGCAGTGAGGGGGGGACCGCATCCTACGAGCAGTACTTC.

This clone appeared many times. This rearrangement joins TRBV18 to TRBJ1-1, with no clear D. This CDR3 has 15 amino acids. Trimming left V 5 bases short and J 1 base short, with 14 bases between. Germline V gene lookup returns CDR1 KGHSH and CDR2 LQKENI. The DNA of the CDR3 is TGTGCCAGCTCAAATTCCGGGGTTGAGAACACTGAAGCTTTCTTT. Its translation is CASSNSGVENTEAFF.

This clone occurred many times. One end of the junction varies from germline; a read error may be responsible. The chain combines TRBV7-7 with TRBJ2-1; no definite D call. There are 14 residues in the CDR3. Germline CDR1 SSHAT, CDR2 FNYEAQ (reference sequence). Here the CDR3 reads CASSPARTGNEQFF. CDR3 coding DNA: TGTGCTAGCAGCCCGGCCAGGACGGGTAATGAGCAGTTCTTC.

The sample holds many counts of this clone. This chain connects TRBV6-1 to TRBJ2-5; D gene unclear. CDR1 is MNHNS, CDR2 SASEGT, per germline. This CDR3 is 15 amino acids long. V shed 5 bases and J shed 5 bases, with 18 bases lying between them. The CDR3 loop is CASSRNGYSGETQYF. For the CDR3, the DNA is TGTGCCAGCAGTCGGAACGGGTATTCCGGGGAGACCCAGTACTTC.

The CDR3 sequence is CASSSKTGDGYTF. CDR3 DNA: TGTGCCAGCAGCTCCAAGACAGGGGATGGCTACACCTTC. The genes are TRBV27 and TRBJ1-2; 8 bases line up with TRBD1. The CDR3 loop spans 13 amino acids. Germline V gene sequence: CDR1 MNHEY, CDR2 SMNVEV (reference sequence). J lost 6 bases, V lost 6 bases, and 6 bases had no gene match.

Note on this clone: A much larger clonotype is one base distant, so this may be a read error. The chain is built from TRBV20-1 and TRBJ2-4; no firm D call. V shed 1 base and J shed 3 bases, with 13 bases lying between them. Per germline, CDR1 DFQATT and CDR2 SNEGSKA (reference sequence). This CDR3 is 15 amino acids long. The CDR3 DNA reads as TGCAGTGCTAGAGCCGGCTTAGCAAACAAAAACATTCAGTACTTC. It encodes CSARAGLANKNIQYF.

This clone turned up a few times. The chain is built from TRBV6-5 and TRBJ2-3, with 10 bases fitting TRBD1. The germline V gene has CDR1 MNHEY and CDR2 SVGAGI. CDR3 length: 17 amino acids. The ends lost 6 bases at V and 3 bases at J; junction bases unmatched: 12. The CDR3 DNA reads TGTGCCAGCAGCACGAGACAGGGGGCGCGAGGTACAGATACGCAGTATTTT. As protein: CASSTRQGARGTDTQYF.

A note on this clone: A much larger clonotype is one base distant, so this may be a read error. The genes are TRBV5-1 and TRBJ2-7; D is uncertain. V lost 0 bases to trimming and J lost 5 bases, with 3 bases between them. There are 11 residues in the CDR3. The germline CDR1 and CDR2 sequences are SGHRS and YFSETQ. The CDR3 loop is CASSLGHEQYF. The CDR3 DNA sequence: TGCGCCAGCAGCTTGGGGCACGAGCAGTACTTC.